This is a list of T cell receptor beta chains from one sample in a study of blood T cell repertoires in COVID-19. TCRdb's copy holds only in-frame clones and misses some; the assay was immunoSEQ multiplex PCR. This repertoire shows 51,000 or so clones, 80% to 90% found once; its top ten account for under 15%. The sequenced material came from peripheral blood. Source of these receptors: an elderly man with acute or convalescent COVID-19. CDR3s include the opening cysteine and the closing phenylalanine or tryptophan. Fields, in order: clone size, V gene, J gene, D gene, CDR3 protein, CDR3 DNA. A D gene is named only where the DNA matches it firmly. Size values are once, few and many counts, or a class for expanded clones, and some rows have none.

>NA|TRBV2|TRBJ1-4|NA
CASSEFLGSREKLFF
TGTGCCAGCAGTGAATTTCTGGGGAGCAGAGAAAAACTGTTTTTT
>NA|TRBV7-2|TRBJ2-1|NA
CASSSTLPTSSYNEQFF
TGTGCCAGCAGCTCTACACTACCTACGAGCTCCTACAATGAGCAGTTCTTC
>NA|TRBV3-1/TRBV3-2|TRBJ2-6|NA
CASSRGQVGANVLTF
TGTGCCAGCAGCCGGGGACAAGTTGGGGCCAACGTCCTGACTTTC
>NA|TRBV11-2|TRBJ2-1|TRBD2
CASSLDLAGQQFF
TGTGCCAGCAGCTTAGATCTAGCGGGGCAGCAGTTCTTC
>once|TRBV11-2|TRBJ1-2|NA
CASSLVNRPGPNYGYTF
TGTGCCAGCAGCTTAGTTAACCGTCCGGGTCCTAACTATGGCTACACCTTC
>NA|TRBV18|TRBJ2-2|TRBD1
CASRTGGAVGGTGELFF
TGTGCCAGCCGGACAGGGGGCGCCGTAGGCGGCACCGGGGAGCTGTTTTTT
>NA|TRBV10-3|TRBJ2-5|TRBD1
CAISDLQGAGETQYF
TGTGCCATCAGTGACTTACAGGGGGCTGGGGAGACCCAGTACTTC
>NA|TRBV10-3|TRBJ1-6|TRBD1
CAISESGQGAYYNSPLHF
TGTGCCATCAGTGAGTCGGGGCAGGGGGCGTACTATAATTCACCCCTCCACTTT
>NA|TRBV28|TRBJ1-1|NA
CASSVQWDTEAFF
TGTGCCAGCAGTGTACAGTGGGACACTGAAGCTTTCTTT
>NA|TRBV27|TRBJ2-1|NA
CASSLLSRGSYNEQFF
TGTGCCAGCAGTTTGCTGTCCAGAGGCTCCTACAATGAGCAGTTCTTC
>NA|TRBV15|TRBJ2-1|NA
CATSRSRGWDSGEQFF
TGTGCCACCAGCAGGAGCAGGGGATGGGATTCGGGTGAGCAGTTCTTC
>NA|TRBV5-4|TRBJ1-4|NA
CASSQDRLNEKLFF
TGTGCCAGCAGCCAAGACAGGCTTAATGAAAAACTGTTTTTT
>NA|TRBV11-2|TRBJ2-1|NA
CASSLGGGTYNEQFF
TGTGCCAGCAGCTTAGGCGGGGGCACCTACAATGAGCAGTTCTTC
>NA|TRBV28|TRBJ2-4|NA
CASSVAKNIQYF
TGTGCCAGCAGCGTAGCCAAAAACATTCAGTACTTC
>NA|TRBV5-1|TRBJ2-5|TRBD1
CASSLNRGKRSLETQYF
TGCGCCAGCAGCTTGAACAGGGGCAAGAGGAGTTTGGAGACCCAGTACTTC
>few|TRBV6-1|TRBJ1-1|NA
CASSEPSRYTEAFF
TGTGCCAGCAGTGAGCCGTCCAGATACACTGAAGCTTTCTTT
>NA|TRBV4-2|TRBJ1-2|TRBD1
CASSQDVNRGPSNYGYTF
TGTGCCAGCAGCCAAGACGTTAACAGGGGGCCCTCTAACTATGGCTACACCTTC
>NA|TRBV5-4|TRBJ1-1|TRBD1
CASSVGQGIEVAFF
TGTGCCAGCAGCGTGGGACAGGGGATCGAGGTGGCTTTCTTT
>NA|TRBV18|TRBJ2-3|NA
CASSPRQTDTQYF
TGTGCCAGCTCACCACGGCAAACAGATACGCAGTATTTT
>NA|TRBV2|TRBJ1-1|NA
CASGLRQDANTEAFF
TGTGCCAGTGGGTTAAGGCAGGATGCGAACACTGAAGCTTTCTTT
>few|TRBV4-1|TRBJ2-5|NA
CASSQDQGGPMETQYF
TGCGCCAGCAGCCAAGATCAAGGAGGCCCAATGGAGACCCAGTACTTC
>NA|TRBV13|TRBJ1-2|NA
CASSLPPSQGKGYTF
TGTGCCAGCAGCTTACCCCCGTCTCAGGGTAAAGGCTACACCTTC
>NA|TRBV29-1|TRBJ1-5|NA
CSVAGLDQPQHF
TGCAGCGTTGCAGGGTTGGACCAGCCCCAGCATTTT
>few|TRBV11-2|TRBJ1-1|NA
CASSLEGTQKTEAFF
TGTGCCAGCAGCTTAGAAGGGACACAAAAGACTGAAGCTTTCTTT
>NA|TRBV2|TRBJ1-4|TRBD1
CASSSNRGQGEKLFF
TGTGCCAGCAGTTCTAACAGGGGGCAGGGTGAAAAACTGTTTTTT
>NA|TRBV3-1/TRBV3-2|TRBJ1-2|TRBD1
CASGDRGRGYTF
TGTGCCAGCGGGGACAGGGGACGAGGCTACACCTTC
>NA|TRBV10-3|TRBJ2-5|TRBD2
CAISESLAGGGKETQYF
TGTGCCATCAGTGAGTCCTTAGCGGGGGGCGGTAAAGAGACCCAGTACTTC
>NA|TRBV18|TRBJ1-2|TRBD1
CASSPGQGARGYTF
TGTGCCAGCTCACCGGGACAGGGGGCTCGTGGCTACACCTTC
>NA|TRBV19|TRBJ2-2|NA
CASKEHITGELFF
TGTGCCAGTAAGGAGCACATCACCGGGGAGCTGTTTTTT
>NA|TRBV29-1|TRBJ2-3|NA
CSVLATSTDTQYF
TGCAGCGTTCTAGCTACTAGCACAGATACGCAGTATTTT
>NA|TRBV25-1|TRBJ2-3|TRBD1
CASSRQGSDTQYF
TGTGCCAGCAGCAGACAGGGGTCAGATACGCAGTATTTT
>NA|TRBV18|TRBJ1-1|NA
CASSPDGGAEAFF
TGTGCCAGCTCGCCGGACGGAGGCGCTGAAGCTTTCTTT
>NA|TRBV20-1|TRBJ2-5|TRBD2
CSASILAGSYQETQYF
TGCAGTGCTAGTATACTAGCGGGGAGCTACCAAGAGACCCAGTACTTC
>NA|TRBV15|TRBJ2-4|NA
CATSRGGDRNIQYF
TGTGCCACCAGCAGAGGGGGGGACAGAAACATTCAGTACTTC
>NA|TRBV3-1/TRBV3-2|TRBJ1-1|TRBD1
CASSPGQENTEAFF
TGTGCCAGCAGCCCCGGACAGGAGAACACTGAAGCTTTCTTT
>NA|TRBV28|TRBJ1-2|TRBD1
CASSPPGQVGGYTF
TGTGCCAGCAGCCCCCCGGGACAGGTGGGTGGCTACACCTTC
>NA|TRBV2|TRBJ2-5|NA
CASSEGATIGTQYF
TGTGCCAGCAGTGAGGGAGCCACCATCGGGACCCAGTACTTC
>NA|TRBV5-1|TRBJ2-7|TRBD1
CASSLLQGAHEQYF
TGCGCCAGCAGCTTGCTACAGGGGGCTCACGAGCAGTACTTC
>NA|TRBV15|TRBJ1-6|NA
CATSMGLQGNSPLHF
TGTGCCACCAGCATGGGACTCCAAGGGAATTCACCCCTCCACTTT
>once|TRBV28|TRBJ2-7|NA
CASRPGLTTYEQYF
TGTGCCAGCAGACCGGGACTGACAACCTACGAGCAGTACTTC
>few|TRBV19|TRBJ1-2|NA
CASSIARQASYGYTF
TGTGCCAGTAGTATAGCTCGACAGGCTTCCTATGGCTACACCTTC
>NA|TRBV6-4|TRBJ1-1|NA
CASSDTQTSTEAFF
TGTGCCAGCAGTGACACCCAAACTAGCACTGAAGCTTTCTTT
>once|TRBV25-1|TRBJ2-3|NA
CASSESTRSTDTQYF
TGTGCCAGCAGTGAATCGACTAGGAGCACAGATACGCAGTATTTT
>NA|TRBV5-1|TRBJ2-3|TRBD2
CASSLRLAGIGTDTQYF
TGCGCCAGCAGCTTGAGGCTAGCGGGAATAGGGACAGATACGCAGTATTTT
>NA|TRBV9|TRBJ1-5|NA
CASSSGQNNQPQHF
TGTGCCAGCAGCTCGGGACAAAACAATCAGCCCCAGCATTTT